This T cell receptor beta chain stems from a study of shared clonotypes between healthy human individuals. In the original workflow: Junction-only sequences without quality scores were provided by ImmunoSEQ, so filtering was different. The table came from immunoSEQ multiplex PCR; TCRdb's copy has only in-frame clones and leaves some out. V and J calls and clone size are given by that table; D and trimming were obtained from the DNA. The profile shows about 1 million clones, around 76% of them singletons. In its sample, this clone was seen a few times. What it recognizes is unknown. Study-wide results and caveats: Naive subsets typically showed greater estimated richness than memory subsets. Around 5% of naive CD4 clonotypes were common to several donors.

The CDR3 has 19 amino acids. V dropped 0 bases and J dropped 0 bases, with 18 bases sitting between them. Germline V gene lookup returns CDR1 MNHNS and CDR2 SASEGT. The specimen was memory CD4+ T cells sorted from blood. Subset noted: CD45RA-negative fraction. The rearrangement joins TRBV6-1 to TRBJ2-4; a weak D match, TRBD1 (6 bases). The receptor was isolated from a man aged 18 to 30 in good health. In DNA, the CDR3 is TGTGCCAGCAGTGAAGCGGCAATGACAGGCAAGTTAGCCAAAAACATTCAGTACTTC. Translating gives CASSEAAMTGKLAKNIQYF.